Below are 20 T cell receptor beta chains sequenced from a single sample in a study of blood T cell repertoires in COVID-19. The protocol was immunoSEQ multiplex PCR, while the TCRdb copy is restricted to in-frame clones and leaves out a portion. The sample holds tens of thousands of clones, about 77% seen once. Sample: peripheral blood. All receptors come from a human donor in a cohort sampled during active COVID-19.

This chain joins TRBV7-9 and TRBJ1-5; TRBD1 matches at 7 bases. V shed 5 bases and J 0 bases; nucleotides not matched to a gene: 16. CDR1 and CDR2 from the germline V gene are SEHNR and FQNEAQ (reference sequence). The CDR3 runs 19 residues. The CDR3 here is CASSPQVGQREYSNQPQHF. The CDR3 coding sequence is TGTGCCAGCAGCCCCCAGGTGGGACAGAGAGAATATAGCAATCAGCCCCAGCATTTT. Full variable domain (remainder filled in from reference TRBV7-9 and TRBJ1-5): DTGVSQNPRHKITKRGQNVTFRCDPISEHNRLYWYRQTLGQGPEFLTYFQNEAQLEKSRLLSDRFSAERPKGSFSTLEIQRTEQGDSAMYLCASSPQVGQREYSNQPQHFGDGTRLSIL.

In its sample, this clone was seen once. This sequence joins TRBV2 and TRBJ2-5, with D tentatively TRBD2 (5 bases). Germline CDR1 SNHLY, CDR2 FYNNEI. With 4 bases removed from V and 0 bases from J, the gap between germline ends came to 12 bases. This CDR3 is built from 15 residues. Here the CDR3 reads CASSGASRHQETQYF. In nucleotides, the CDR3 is TGTGCCAGCAGTGGGGCTAGCAGACACCAAGAGACCCAGTACTTC.

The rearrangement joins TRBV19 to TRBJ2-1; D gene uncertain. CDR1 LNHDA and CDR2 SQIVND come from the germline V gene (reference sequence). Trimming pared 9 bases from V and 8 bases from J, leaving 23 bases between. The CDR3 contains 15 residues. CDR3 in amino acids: CASRPGGTPSDEQFF. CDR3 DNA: TGTGCCAGCCGCCCTGGCGGAACCCCCTCCGATGAGCAGTTCTTC. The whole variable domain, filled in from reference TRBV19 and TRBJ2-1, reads DGGITQSPKYLFRKEGQNVTLSCEQNLNHDAMYWYRQDPGQGLRLIYYSQIVNDFQKGDIAEGYSVSREKKESFPLTVTSAQKNPTAFYLCASRPGGTPSDEQFFGPGTRLTVL.

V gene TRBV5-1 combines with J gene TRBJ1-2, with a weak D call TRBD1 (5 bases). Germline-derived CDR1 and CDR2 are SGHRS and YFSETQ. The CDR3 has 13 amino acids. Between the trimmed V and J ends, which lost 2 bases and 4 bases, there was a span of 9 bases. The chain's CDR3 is CASSFNGGYGYTF. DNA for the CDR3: TGCGCCAGCAGCTTCAACGGGGGCTATGGCTACACCTTC.

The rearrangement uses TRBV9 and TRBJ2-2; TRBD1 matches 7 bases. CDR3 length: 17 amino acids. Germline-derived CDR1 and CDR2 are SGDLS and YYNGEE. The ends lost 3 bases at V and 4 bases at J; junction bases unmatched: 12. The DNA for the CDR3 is TGTGCCAGCAGCGGACGAACTAGGGGGCTGACCACCGGGGAGCTGTTTTTT. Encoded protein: CASSGRTRGLTTGELFF.

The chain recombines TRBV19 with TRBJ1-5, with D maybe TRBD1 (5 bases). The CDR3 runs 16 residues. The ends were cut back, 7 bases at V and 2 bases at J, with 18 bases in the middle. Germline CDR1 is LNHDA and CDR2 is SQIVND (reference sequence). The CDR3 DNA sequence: TGTGCCAGTAAGCTGCCGTTCAGGGAAGGCAATCAGCCCCAGCATTTT. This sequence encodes CASKLPFREGNQPQHF.

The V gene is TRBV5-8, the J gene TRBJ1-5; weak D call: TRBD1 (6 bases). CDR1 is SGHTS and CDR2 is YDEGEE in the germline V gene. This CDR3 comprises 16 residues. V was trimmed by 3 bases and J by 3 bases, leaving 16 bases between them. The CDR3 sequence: CASSSGRGQINQPQHF. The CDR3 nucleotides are TGTGCCAGCAGCTCCGGCCGCGGACAGATCAATCAGCCCCAGCATTTT. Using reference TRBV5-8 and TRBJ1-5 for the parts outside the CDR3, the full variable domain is EAGVTQSPTHLIKTRGQQATLRCSPISGHTSVYWYQQALGLGLQFLLWYDEGEERNRGNFPPRFSGRQFPNYSSELNVNALELEDSALYLCASSSGRGQINQPQHFGDGTRLSIL.

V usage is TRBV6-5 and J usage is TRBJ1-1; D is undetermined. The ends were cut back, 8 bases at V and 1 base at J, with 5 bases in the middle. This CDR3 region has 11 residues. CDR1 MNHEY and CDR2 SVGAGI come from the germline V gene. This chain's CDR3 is CASARNTEAFF. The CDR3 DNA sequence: TGTGCCAGCGCGAGGAACACTGAAGCTTTCTTT.

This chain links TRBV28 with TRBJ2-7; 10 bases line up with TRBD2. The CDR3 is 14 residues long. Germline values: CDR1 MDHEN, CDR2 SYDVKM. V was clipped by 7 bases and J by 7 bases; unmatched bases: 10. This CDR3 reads CASNSLAGVQEQYF. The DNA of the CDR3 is TGTGCCAGCAACTCGCTAGCGGGAGTACAGGAGCAGTACTTC.

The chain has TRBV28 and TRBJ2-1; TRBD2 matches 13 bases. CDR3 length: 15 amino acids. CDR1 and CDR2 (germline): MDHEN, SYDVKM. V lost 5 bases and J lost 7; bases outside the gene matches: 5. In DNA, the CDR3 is TGTGCCAGCAGTCCGACTAGCGGGGGGCTAAATGAGCAGTTCTTC. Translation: CASSPTSGGLNEQFF.

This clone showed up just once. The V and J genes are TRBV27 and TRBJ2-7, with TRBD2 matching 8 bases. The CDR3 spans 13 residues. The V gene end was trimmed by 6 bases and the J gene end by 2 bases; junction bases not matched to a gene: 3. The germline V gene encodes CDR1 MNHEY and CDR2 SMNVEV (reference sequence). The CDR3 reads CASSGGGAYEQYF. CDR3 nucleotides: TGTGCCAGCAGCGGGGGGGGAGCCTACGAGCAGTACTTC.

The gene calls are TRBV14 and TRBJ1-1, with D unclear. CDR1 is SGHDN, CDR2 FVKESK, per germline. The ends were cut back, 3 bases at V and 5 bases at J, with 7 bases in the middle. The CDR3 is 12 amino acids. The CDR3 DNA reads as TGTGCCAGCAGCCAGAGGGCAACTGAAGCTTTCTTT. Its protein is CASSQRATEAFF.

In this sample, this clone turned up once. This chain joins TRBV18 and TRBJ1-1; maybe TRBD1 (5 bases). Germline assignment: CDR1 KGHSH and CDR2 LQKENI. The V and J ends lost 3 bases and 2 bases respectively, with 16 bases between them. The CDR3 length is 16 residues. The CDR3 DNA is TGTGCCAGCTCACCGGTCGTGGGGGGAAAAAACACTGAAGCTTTCTTT. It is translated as CASSPVVGGKNTEAFF.

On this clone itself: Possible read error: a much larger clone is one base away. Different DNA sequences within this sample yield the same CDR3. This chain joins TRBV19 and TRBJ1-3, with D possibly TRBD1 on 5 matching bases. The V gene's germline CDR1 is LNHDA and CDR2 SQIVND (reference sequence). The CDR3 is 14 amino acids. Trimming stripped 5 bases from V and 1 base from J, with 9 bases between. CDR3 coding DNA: TGTGCCAGTAGTGATGGGGCTTCTGGAAACACCATATATTTT. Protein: CASSDGASGNTIYF.

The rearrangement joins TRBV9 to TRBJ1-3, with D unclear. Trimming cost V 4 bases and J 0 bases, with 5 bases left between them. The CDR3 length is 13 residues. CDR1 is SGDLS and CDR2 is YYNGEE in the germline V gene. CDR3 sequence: CASSSSSGNTIYF. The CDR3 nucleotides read TGTGCCAGCAGCTCCAGCTCTGGAAACACCATATATTTT.

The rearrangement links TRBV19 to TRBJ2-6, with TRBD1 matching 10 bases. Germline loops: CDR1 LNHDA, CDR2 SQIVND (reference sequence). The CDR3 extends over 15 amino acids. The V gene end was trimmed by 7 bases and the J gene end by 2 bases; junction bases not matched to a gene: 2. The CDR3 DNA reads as TGTGCCAGTAAAGGACAGGGGGCTGGGGCCAACGTCCTGACTTTC. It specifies CASKGQGAGANVLTF.

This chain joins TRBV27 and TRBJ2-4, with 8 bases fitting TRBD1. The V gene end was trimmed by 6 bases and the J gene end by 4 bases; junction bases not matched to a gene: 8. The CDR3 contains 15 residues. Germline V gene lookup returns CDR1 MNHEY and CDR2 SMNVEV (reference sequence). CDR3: CASSSDRVGKNIQYF. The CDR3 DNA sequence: TGTGCCAGCAGCTCGGACAGGGTGGGGAAAAACATTCAGTACTTC.

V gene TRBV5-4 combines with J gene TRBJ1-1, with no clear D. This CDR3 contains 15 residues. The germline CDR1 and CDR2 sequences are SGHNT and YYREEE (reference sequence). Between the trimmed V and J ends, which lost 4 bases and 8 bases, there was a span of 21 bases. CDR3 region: CASSPTSDRAGEAFF. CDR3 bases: TGTGCCAGCAGCCCCACCTCTGACCGGGCGGGCGAAGCTTTCTTT.

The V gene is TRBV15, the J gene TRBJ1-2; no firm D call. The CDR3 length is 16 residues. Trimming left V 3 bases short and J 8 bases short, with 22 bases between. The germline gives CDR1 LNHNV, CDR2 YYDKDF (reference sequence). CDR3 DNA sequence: TGTGCCACCAGCAGTATAAAGGACGGAGGGATTGGAGGCTACACCTTC. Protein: CATSSIKDGGIGGYTF.

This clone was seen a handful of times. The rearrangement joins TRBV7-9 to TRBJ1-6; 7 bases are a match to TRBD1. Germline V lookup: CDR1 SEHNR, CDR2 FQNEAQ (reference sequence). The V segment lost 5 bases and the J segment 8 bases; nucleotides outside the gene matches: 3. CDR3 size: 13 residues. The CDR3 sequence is CASSLRGDSPLHF. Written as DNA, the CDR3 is TGTGCCAGCAGCCTCAGGGGGGATTCACCCCTCCACTTT.